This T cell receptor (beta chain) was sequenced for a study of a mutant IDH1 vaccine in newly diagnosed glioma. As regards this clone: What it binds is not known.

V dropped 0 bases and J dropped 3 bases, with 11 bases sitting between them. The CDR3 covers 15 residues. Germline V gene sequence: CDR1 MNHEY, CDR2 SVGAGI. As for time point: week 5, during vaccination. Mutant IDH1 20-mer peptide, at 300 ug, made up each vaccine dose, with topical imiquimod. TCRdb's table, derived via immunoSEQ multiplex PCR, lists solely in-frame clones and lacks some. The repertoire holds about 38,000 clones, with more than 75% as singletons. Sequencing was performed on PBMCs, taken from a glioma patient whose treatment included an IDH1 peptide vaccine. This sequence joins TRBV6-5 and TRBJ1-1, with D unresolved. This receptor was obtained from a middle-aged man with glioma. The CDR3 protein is CASSYSLPGDTEAFF. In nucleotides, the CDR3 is TGTGCCAGCAGTTACTCTCTCCCCGGGGACACTGAAGCTTTCTTT.